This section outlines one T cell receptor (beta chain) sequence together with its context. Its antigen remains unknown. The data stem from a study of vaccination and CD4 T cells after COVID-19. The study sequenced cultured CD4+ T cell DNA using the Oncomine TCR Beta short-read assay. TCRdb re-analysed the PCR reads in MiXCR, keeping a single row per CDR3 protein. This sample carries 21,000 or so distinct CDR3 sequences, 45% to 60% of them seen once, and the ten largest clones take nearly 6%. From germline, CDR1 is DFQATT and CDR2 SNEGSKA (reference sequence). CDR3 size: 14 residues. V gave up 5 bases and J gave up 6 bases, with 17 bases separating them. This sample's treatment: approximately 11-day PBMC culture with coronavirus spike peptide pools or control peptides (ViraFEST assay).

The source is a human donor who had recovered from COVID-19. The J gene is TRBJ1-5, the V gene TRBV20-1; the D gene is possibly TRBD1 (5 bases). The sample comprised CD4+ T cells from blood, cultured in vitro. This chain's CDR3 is CSAPGTHEGQPQHF. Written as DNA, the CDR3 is TGCAGTGCTCCCGGGACCCACGAGGGTCAGCCCCAGCATTTT.